Shown below are 10 T cell receptor beta chains from a single sample sequenced in a study of blood T cell repertoires in COVID-19. This table comes from immunoSEQ multiplex PCR, and its TCRdb copy is limited to in-frame clones, with some not included. The table lists about 170,000 clones, around 89% of them singletons. The material sequenced was PBMCs or T cells enriched from blood (not recorded which). The source of these receptors is a woman aged 18-29 years who had recovered from COVID-19.

The V gene is TRBV5-1, the J gene TRBJ2-7; 7 bases map to TRBD1. Germline CDR1 reads SGHRS; CDR2 reads YFSETQ. V lost 5 bases and J lost 5; bases outside the gene matches: 10. There are 14 residues in the CDR3. The CDR3 region has the DNA TGCGCCAGCAGAACGCGACAGGGAATAGACGAGCAGTACTTC. This sequence encodes CASRTRQGIDEQYF.

The chain joins TRBV5-8 to TRBJ2-2; no clear D gene. The V and J ends lost 4 bases and 6 bases respectively, with 16 bases between them. The germline gives CDR1 SGHTS, CDR2 YDEGEE. The CDR3 spans 15 residues. CDR3 nucleotides: TGTGCCAGCAGCCATACAAGGAATCGGGCCGGGGAGCTGTTTTTT. Its translation is CASSHTRNRAGELFF.

V is TRBV4-2 and J is TRBJ1-5, with a weak D call TRBD1 (6 bases). This CDR3 spans 17 amino acids. Trimming pared 4 bases from V and 0 bases from J, leaving 16 bases between. Germline V gene lookup returns CDR1 LGHNA and CDR2 YNFKEQ. The CDR3: CASSPYAGGASNQPQHF. The CDR3 DNA follows: TGTGCCAGCAGCCCCTACGCGGGGGGGGCTAGCAATCAGCCCCAGCATTTT.

The chain carries TRBV5-4 and TRBJ2-5; 16 bases align to TRBD2. CDR3 length: 17 residues. Unmatched junction bases numbered 3, after V lost 4 bases and J lost 0 bases. CDR1 SGHNT and CDR2 YYREEE come from the germline V gene (reference sequence). The CDR3 spells CASSPGLAGGYQETQYF. DNA of the CDR3: TGTGCCAGCAGCCCGGGACTAGCGGGAGGGTACCAAGAGACCCAGTACTTC.

The CDR3 sequence is CASSFDRVDDTQYF. CDR3 coding DNA: TGTGCCAGCAGCTTTGACAGGGTCGACGATACGCAGTATTTT. The chain carries TRBV5-6 and TRBJ2-3; 7 bases line up with TRBD1. CDR3 length: 14 residues. Germline assignment: CDR1 SGHDT and CDR2 YYEEEE. The ends lost 2 bases at V and 6 bases at J; junction bases unmatched: 6.

The CDR3 loop is CASSNDRVSGELFF. CDR3 sequence (DNA): TGTGCCAGCAGCAACGACAGGGTATCCGGGGAGCTGTTTTTT. J is TRBJ2-2 and V is TRBV21-1; the listed D gene, TRBD1, was not tested against the DNA. TRBV21-1 is reported as a pseudogene. The CDR3 sequence is 14 residues long.

The chain recombines TRBV5-4 with TRBJ2-7; 7 nucleotides agree with TRBD1. Germline V gives CDR1 SGHNT, CDR2 YYREEE (reference sequence). With 2 bases clipped from V and 4 bases from J, the junction kept 3 bases outside the gene matches. There are 13 residues in the CDR3. The CDR3 protein is CASSLRDSYEQYF. The CDR3, as DNA: TGTGCCAGCAGCTTACGGGACAGTTACGAGCAGTACTTC.

This clone was recorded once. CDR3 sequence reads: CASRTRRLAGGVTGELFF. In nucleotides, the CDR3 is TGTGCCAGCAGAACCCGCCGACTAGCGGGAGGGGTCACCGGGGAGCTGTTTTTT. V gene TRBV28 combines with J gene TRBJ2-2; TRBD2 aligns across 14 bases. The CDR3 has 18 residues. Germline V lookup: CDR1 MDHEN, CDR2 SYDVKM. V shed 6 bases and J 4 bases; nucleotides not matched to a gene: 10.

V gene TRBV28 combines with J gene TRBJ2-1; 9 bases map to TRBD1. The CDR3 is made up of 18 amino acids. From germline, CDR1 is MDHEN and CDR2 SYDVKM. The V segment lost 8 bases and the J segment 6 bases; nucleotides outside the gene matches: 20. This CDR3 reads CASSNLVGTGSRTNEQFF. CDR3 coding DNA: TGTGCCAGCTCCAACCTGGTTGGGACAGGGAGTCGTACCAATGAGCAGTTCTTC.

The chain has TRBV25-1 and TRBJ2-7; possible D gene TRBD1, 5 bases. Trimming pared 8 bases from V and 0 bases from J, leaving 14 bases between. Germline-derived CDR1 and CDR2 are MGHDK and SYGVNS. The length of the CDR3 is 14 residues. CDR3 in DNA: TGTGCCAGCCGCGGACATCCTCCCTCCTACGAGCAGTACTTC. Its protein is CASRGHPPSYEQYF.